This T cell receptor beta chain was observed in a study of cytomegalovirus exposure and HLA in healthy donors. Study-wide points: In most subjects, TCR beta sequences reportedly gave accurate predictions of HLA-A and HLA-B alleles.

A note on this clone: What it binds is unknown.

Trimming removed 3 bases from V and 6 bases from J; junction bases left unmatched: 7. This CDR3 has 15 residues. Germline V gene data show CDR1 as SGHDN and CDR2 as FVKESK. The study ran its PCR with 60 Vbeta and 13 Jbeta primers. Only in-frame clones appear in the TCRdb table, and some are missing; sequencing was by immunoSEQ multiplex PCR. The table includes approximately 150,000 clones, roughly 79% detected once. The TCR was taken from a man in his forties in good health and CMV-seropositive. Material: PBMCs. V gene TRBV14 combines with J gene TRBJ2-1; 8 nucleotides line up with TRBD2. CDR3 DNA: TGTGCCAGCAGCCACCCGGTCAGCGGGAGCAATGAGCAGTTCTTC. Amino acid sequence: CASSHPVSGSNEQFF.